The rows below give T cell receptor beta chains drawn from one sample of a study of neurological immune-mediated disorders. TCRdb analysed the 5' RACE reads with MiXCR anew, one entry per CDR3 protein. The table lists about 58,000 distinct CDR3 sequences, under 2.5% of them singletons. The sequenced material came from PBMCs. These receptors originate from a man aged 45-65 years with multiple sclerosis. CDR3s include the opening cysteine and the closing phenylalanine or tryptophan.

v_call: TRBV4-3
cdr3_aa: CASSQGRAGLNIQYF

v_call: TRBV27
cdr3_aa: CASSLKGSPLHF

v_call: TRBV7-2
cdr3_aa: CASSLGRREKLFF

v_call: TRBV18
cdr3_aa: CASSPPGVGVGYEQYF

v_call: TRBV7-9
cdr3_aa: CASCFYLGSTNEKLFF

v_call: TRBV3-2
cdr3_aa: CASSQGTGEYGYTF

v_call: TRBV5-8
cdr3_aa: CASNHRAGTEAFF

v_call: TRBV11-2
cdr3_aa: CASSFVSGGETQYF

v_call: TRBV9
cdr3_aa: CASSPRGGGGDEQYF

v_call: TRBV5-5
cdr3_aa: CASSLGTESSYEQYF

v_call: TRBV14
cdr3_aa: CASSGSGEQYF

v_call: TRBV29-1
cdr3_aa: CSVETSTDTQYF

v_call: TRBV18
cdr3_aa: CASSPDSDYGYTF

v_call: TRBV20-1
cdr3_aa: CSARQGGVDGYTF

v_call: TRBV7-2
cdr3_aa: CASSPRTRTTDTQYF

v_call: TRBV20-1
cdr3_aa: CSVQGGLTSDYGYTF

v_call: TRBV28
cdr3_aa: CASSPPGSGNTIYF

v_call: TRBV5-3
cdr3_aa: CARSCRGGIAKNIQYF

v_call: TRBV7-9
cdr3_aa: CASSLGVSNQPQHF

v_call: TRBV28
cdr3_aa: CASSSGTSGGANTGELFF

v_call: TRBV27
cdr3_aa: CASSFLDRIDNQPQHF

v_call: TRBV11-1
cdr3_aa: CASSTRGGETQYF